Presented here are 19 T cell receptor beta chains from one specimen sequenced in a study of CD8+ T cells in alopecia areata. Investigators isolated RNA and reverse transcribed it into cDNA to act as the sequencing template. Measured with immunoSEQ multiplex PCR; TCRdb has only the in-frame clones, and not every one. The sample holds roughly 120,000 clones, less than 70% seen once. Input material: CD4+ T cells sorted from blood. The receptor source for this set is a human donor in good health.

The chain combines TRBV14 with TRBJ2-6, with D unclear. The CDR3 is made up of 13 amino acids. Per germline, CDR1 SGHDN and CDR2 FVKESK. V lost 1 base and J lost 2, with 0 bases in between. The CDR3 loop is CASSQAGANVLTF. The CDR3, as DNA: TGTGCCAGCAGCCAAGCTGGGGCCAACGTCCTGACTTTC.

The V call is TRBV5-1, the J call TRBJ2-1; the match to TRBD1 covers 11 bases. Per germline, CDR1 SGHRS and CDR2 YFSETQ. The CDR3 has 16 residues. The trim removed 3 bases at V and 5 bases at J, leaving 7 bases unmatched. CDR3 sequence reads: CASSSGQGAGNNEQFF. CDR3 bases: TGCGCCAGCAGCTCCGGACAGGGGGCAGGGAACAATGAGCAGTTCTTC.

The genes are TRBV9 and TRBJ2-3, with TRBD2 identical over 9 bases. V lost 2 bases, J lost 3 bases, and 10 bases stayed unmatched. The CDR3 runs to 17 residues. Germline-derived CDR1 and CDR2 are SGDLS and YYNGEE. In DNA form, the CDR3 reads TGTGCCAGCAGCGTTCTAGCGGGGACTACTTTAACAGATACGCAGTATTTT. Translation: CASSVLAGTTLTDTQYF.

This chain joins TRBV30 and TRBJ2-1; D is unresolved. The CDR3 length is 11 residues. V lost 4 bases and J lost 7, with 8 bases in between. CDR1 is GTSNPN, CDR2 SVGIG, per germline (reference sequence). The CDR3 loop is CAWKRVNEQFF. The DNA for the CDR3 is TGTGCCTGGAAAAGGGTAAATGAGCAGTTCTTC. The variable domain in full, with the rest retrieved from reference TRBV30 and TRBJ2-1, is SQTIHQWPATLVQPVGSPLSLECTVEGTSNPNLYWYRQAAGRGLQLLFYSVGIGQISSEVPQNLSASRPQDRQFILSSKKLLLSDSGFYLCAWKRVNEQFFGPGTRLTVL.

This clone came up once. The V gene is TRBV7-2, the J gene TRBJ1-5; the D gene is possibly TRBD1 (6 bases). The CDR3 totals 17 residues. Trimming pared 5 bases from V and 1 base from J, leaving 18 bases between. The germline CDR1 and CDR2 sequences are SGHTA and FQGNSA. The CDR3 here is CASSHYRDTWSNQPQHF. The DNA of the CDR3 is TGTGCCAGCAGCCACTACCGGGACACTTGGAGCAATCAGCCCCAGCATTTT. Complete variable domain (other parts from reference TRBV7-2 and TRBJ1-5): GAGVSQSPSNKVTEKGKDVELRCDPISGHTALYWYRQSLGQGLEFLIYFQGNSAPDKSGLPSDRFSAERTGGSVSTLTIQRTQQEDSAVYLCASSHYRDTWSNQPQHFGDGTRLSIL.

CDR3 loop: CATSQTNYGYTF. The DNA for the CDR3 is TGTGCCACCAGCCAGACTAACTATGGCTACACCTTC. V usage is TRBV15 and J usage is TRBJ1-2; no reliable D call. Germline-derived CDR1 and CDR2 are LNHNV and YYDKDF (reference sequence). Trimming pared 5 bases from V and 0 bases from J, leaving 4 bases between. This CDR3 has 12 residues. The full variable domain, completed using reference TRBV15 and TRBJ1-2, is DAMVIQNPRYQVTQFGKPVTLSCSQTLNHNVMYWYQQKSSQAPKLLFHYYDKDFNNEADTPDNFQSRRPNTSFCFLDIRSPGLGDTAMYLCATSQTNYGYTFGSGTRLTVV.

The chain combines TRBV20-1 with TRBJ1-1; D not certain. CDR1 is DFQATT and CDR2 is SNEGSKA in the germline V gene (reference sequence). The V end lost 3 bases, the J end lost 11 bases, and 10 bases lay between the germline ends. The CDR3 contains 10 residues. CDR3 loop: CSASRLEAFF. DNA of the CDR3: TGCAGTGCTAGTCGGCTAGAGGCTTTCTTT.

This chain links TRBV5-1 with TRBJ2-6; the match to TRBD1 covers 9 bases. CDR3 length: 17 amino acids. The trim removed 7 bases at V and 2 bases at J, leaving 10 bases unmatched. CDR1 SGHRS and CDR2 YFSETQ come from the germline V gene. The CDR3 here is CASLPGQGTAGANVLTF. CDR3 DNA: TGCGCCAGCTTACCCGGACAGGGGACGGCTGGGGCCAACGTCCTGACTTTC.

The chain combines TRBV7-2 with TRBJ2-2; D might be TRBD1 (6 bases). Trimming shortened V by 2 bases and J by 2 bases, and 12 bases separated the two germline ends. The CDR3 loop spans 16 amino acids. Germline V gene data show CDR1 as SGHTA and CDR2 as FQGNSA. CDR3 region: CASSLQGQLNTGELFF. In DNA form, the CDR3 reads TGTGCCAGCAGCTTACAGGGGCAGCTTAACACCGGGGAGCTGTTTTTT.

The gene calls are TRBV5-1 and TRBJ1-1; D gene ambiguous. The V gene lost 4 bases and the J gene lost 1 base, with 11 bases spanning the gap. The CDR3 is 14 amino acids. Looked up from germline, CDR1 is SGHRS and CDR2 is YFSETQ. The CDR3 DNA is TGCGCCAGCAGCGCCCTAGAGGGGAACACTGAAGCTTTCTTT. Translation: CASSALEGNTEAFF.

The chain combines TRBV5-6 with TRBJ2-4; D ambiguous. The CDR3 length is 15 residues. V was clipped by 3 bases and J by 0 bases, with 10 bases between them. Germline V gene lookup returns CDR1 SGHDT and CDR2 YYEEEE. CDR3 nucleotides: TGTGCCAGCAGCTCCTTAGGAATAGCCAAAAACATTCAGTACTTC. It specifies CASSSLGIAKNIQYF.

CDR3 DNA: TGCGCCAGCGGCGGGGGGGCATCGAATGAGCAGTTCTTC. Translating it yields CASGGGASNEQFF. This chain joins TRBV5-1 and TRBJ2-1; 9 nucleotides align to TRBD2. After removal of 7 bases from V and 7 bases from J, the junction contained 6 bases not matched to a gene. Germline lookup yields CDR1 SGHRS and CDR2 YFSETQ. The CDR3 contains 13 residues.

V gene TRBV30 combines with J gene TRBJ2-6; D possibly corresponds to TRBD2 (6 bases). This CDR3 region has 16 residues. The V end was cut by 5 bases, the J end by 0 bases, with 14 bases between. Germline CDR1 reads GTSNPN; CDR2 reads SVGIG (reference sequence). As DNA, the CDR3 is TGTGCCTGGGCCTATCGGGGGAGCTCTGGGGCCAACGTCCTGACTTTC. This encodes CAWAYRGSSGANVLTF.

This chain connects TRBV7-9 to TRBJ2-1; perhaps TRBD1 as D (6 bases). This CDR3 contains 15 residues. V gave up 0 bases and J gave up 4 bases, with 10 bases separating them. CDR1 is SEHNR and CDR2 is FQNEAQ in the germline V gene (reference sequence). This CDR3 is CASSLAGQNYNEQFF. The DNA for the CDR3 is TGTGCCAGCAGCTTAGCTGGACAGAATTACAATGAGCAGTTCTTC.

The CDR3 loop reads CASSPPWDRGEKLFF. The DNA for the CDR3 is TGCGCCAGCAGCCCGCCGTGGGACAGGGGCGAAAAACTGTTTTTT. The genes are TRBV4-1 and TRBJ1-4; 10 nucleotides match TRBD1. Germline values: CDR1 MGHRA, CDR2 YSYEKL. The CDR3 has 15 amino acids. The V segment lost 4 bases and the J segment 8 bases; nucleotides outside the gene matches: 7.

This clone came up a few times. The CDR3 bases are TGTGCCAGCAGTGAAGCCAGCCCCGGAGCAGGTTCACCCCTCCACTTT. Protein: CASSEASPGAGSPLHF. The chain has TRBV2 and TRBJ1-6; D not certain. Germline V gene lookup returns CDR1 SNHLY and CDR2 FYNNEI. The CDR3 spans 16 residues. Trimming shortened V by 0 bases and J by 9 bases, and 15 bases separated the two germline ends.

As to this clone: The identical CDR3 is also encoded by other nucleotide sequences in the sample. The rearrangement uses TRBV6-5 and TRBJ2-7, with TRBD2 matching 11 bases. This CDR3 contains 14 residues. Germline V gives CDR1 MNHEY, CDR2 SVGAGI. The ends lost 5 bases at V and 3 bases at J; junction bases unmatched: 3. The CDR3 nucleotides read TGTGCCAGCAGTAGAGGACTAGCGGGCTACGAGCAGTACTTC. It translates to CASSRGLAGYEQYF.

The chain joins TRBV2 to TRBJ2-2; TRBD2 agrees at 10 bases. CDR1 is SNHLY, CDR2 FYNNEI, per germline. This CDR3 spans 17 amino acids. The J segment lost 0 bases and the V segment lost 7 bases, leaving 8 bases of the junction unmatched. The chain's CDR3 is CASTLPLAGANTGELFF. The DNA for the CDR3 is TGTGCCAGCACTCTCCCCCTAGCGGGAGCGAACACCGGGGAGCTGTTTTTT.

Comments on this clone: Other nucleotide sequences from this sample produce the same CDR3. The chain combines TRBV30 with TRBJ1-4; D is ambiguous. This CDR3 has 11 amino acids. V lost 2 bases to trimming and J lost 7 bases, with 5 bases between them. Per the germline V gene, CDR1 is GTSNPN and CDR2 is SVGIG (reference sequence). DNA of the CDR3: TGTGCCTGGAGTTTTACTGAAAAACTGTTTTTT. It specifies CAWSFTEKLFF.